These 22 T cell receptor beta chains were all obtained from the same sample, sequenced in a study of Graves' ophthalmopathy and Graves' hyperthyroidism. As the template, RNA transcripts were used to amplify TCR beta CDR3 regions. First-round RT-PCR relied on HTBI primers, and a second-round multiplex PCR came next. TCRdb re-called the multiplex PCR reads with MiXCR, one entry per CDR3 protein. The profile covers some 160,000 distinct CDR3 sequences, with roughly two fifths appearing a single time and around 8.9% taken by the ten largest. The sequenced material came from peripheral blood. The receptors originated from a man aged 30-40 years with Graves' ophthalmopathy.

V is TRBV29-1 and J is TRBJ2-7; the D gene is possibly TRBD2 (6 bases). This CDR3 contains 11 residues. In germline, CDR1 is SQVTM, CDR2 ANQGSEA. V lost 7 bases to trimming and J lost 3 bases, with 10 bases between them. CDR3 nucleotide sequence: TGCAGCGCGGGACTGAGCTACGAGCAGTACTTC. Translating gives CSAGLSYEQYF.

The chain joins TRBV10-3 to TRBJ2-5; 8 nucleotides align to TRBD1. V lost 6 bases to trimming and J lost 4 bases; unmatched junction nucleotides: 4. CDR1 and CDR2 from the germline V gene are ENHRY and SYGVKD. The CDR3 totals 13 residues. Written as DNA, the CDR3 is TGTGCCATCAGGAGAGACAGGGGAGAGACCCAGTACTTC. It codes for CAIRRDRGETQYF.

This clonotype was seen at least ten times. The chain uses TRBV10-3 and TRBJ2-7; no firm D call. V gave up 5 bases and J gave up 3 bases, with 26 bases separating them. CDR1 is ENHRY, CDR2 SYGVKD, per germline. The CDR3 runs 18 residues. The CDR3 region has the DNA TGTGCCATCAGTCTTTGGCCCTCCTTCGGTCGCGAGTACTACGAGCAGTACTTC. It encodes CAISLWPSFGREYYEQYF.

In this sample, this clonotype turned up many times. The chain joins TRBV29-1 to TRBJ1-1; tentatively, D is TRBD1 (5 bases). The CDR3 consists of 11 residues. V dropped 7 bases and J dropped 8 bases, with 14 bases sitting between them. Germline-derived CDR1 and CDR2 are SQVTM and ANQGSEA. The CDR3 DNA follows: TGCAGCGCCTGGGGACGGGACGAAGCTTTCTTT. This translates into CSAWGRDEAFF.

Ten or more counts support this clonotype. This rearrangement joins TRBV12-3 or TRBV12-4 to TRBJ1-5, with 7 nucleotides matching TRBD1. This CDR3 is 13 amino acids long. J gave up 2 bases and V 7 bases, and 2 bases lay outside the gene matches. The CDR3 spells CASTQGGNQPQHF. The CDR3 nucleotides are TGTGCCAGCACCCAGGGGGGCAATCAGCCCCAGCATTTT.

This chain connects TRBV12-3 or TRBV12-4 to TRBJ2-7; the match to TRBD2 covers 12 bases. The CDR3 is 14 residues long. V gave up 3 bases and J gave up 7 bases; unmatched junction bases: 4. The CDR3 DNA is TGTGCCAGCAGTTTCCCGACTAGCGGGAGTGAGCAGTACTTC. It yields the protein CASSFPTSGSEQYF.

The chain joins TRBV28 to TRBJ2-5; D is tentatively TRBD1 or TRBD2 (5 bases each). The CDR3 runs 16 residues. Germline V gives CDR1 MDHEN, CDR2 SYDVKM. With 2 bases removed from V and 3 bases from J, the gap between germline ends came to 16 bases. The CDR3 DNA reads as TGTGCCAGCAGTTTAAGTAAGGGGTACGGGGAAGAGACCCAGTACTTC. It codes for CASSLSKGYGEETQYF.

This clonotype was recorded many times. The V call is TRBV19, the J call TRBJ1-1, with D possibly matching TRBD1 (5 bases). Germline lookup yields CDR1 LNHDA and CDR2 SQIVND (reference sequence). Trimming stripped 6 bases from V and 4 bases from J, with 12 bases between. This CDR3 is 13 amino acids long. Here the CDR3 reads CASSSGSSTEAFF. DNA of the CDR3: TGTGCCAGTAGCTCAGGGTCGAGCACTGAAGCTTTCTTT.

The V and J genes are TRBV27 and TRBJ2-4; D call uncertain. This CDR3 comprises 11 residues. Looked up from germline, CDR1 is MNHEY and CDR2 is SMNVEV (reference sequence). V shed 8 bases and J shed 6 bases, with 8 bases lying between them. Here the CDR3 DNA reads TGTGCCAGCTCCTACTTAAACATTCAGTACTTC. This translates into CASSYLNIQYF.

This clonotype has ten or more counts. V and J are TRBV27 and TRBJ1-1; D might be TRBD1 (6 bases). The CDR3 contains 17 residues. With 7 bases removed from V and 1 base from J, the gap between germline ends came to 22 bases. Germline lookup yields CDR1 MNHEY and CDR2 SMNVEV (reference sequence). This chain's CDR3 is CASKALLGGGENTEAFF. DNA for the CDR3: TGTGCCAGCAAAGCTCTTTTAGGGGGGGGGGAGAACACTGAAGCTTTCTTT.

This CDR3 reads CASLFSQGQPQHF. In nucleotides, the CDR3 is TGTGCCAGCTTGTTCTCGCAGGGCCAGCCCCAGCATTTT. J is TRBJ1-5 and V is TRBV2; D might be TRBD1 (5 bases). V lost 8 bases to trimming and J lost 7 bases, with 15 bases between them. Germline V gene data show CDR1 as SNHLY and CDR2 as FYNNEI. The CDR3 sequence is 13 residues long.

In this sample, this clonotype turned up once. The J gene is TRBJ1-3, the V gene TRBV6-2 or TRBV6-3, with TRBD1 identical over 11 bases. The germline gives CDR1 MNHEY, CDR2 SVGEGT. Losses at the gene ends were 6 bases for V and 0 bases for J; bases not matched to a gene: 10. The CDR3 extends over 18 amino acids. The CDR3 spells CASRAPWTGGRSGNTIYF. The CDR3 coding sequence is TGTGCCAGCAGGGCTCCGTGGACAGGGGGCCGCTCTGGAAACACCATATATTTT.

This clonotype has a count of ten or more. V gene TRBV30 combines with J gene TRBJ1-1; a weak D match, TRBD1 (5 bases). Trimming shortened V by 4 bases and J by 3 bases, and 15 bases separated the two germline ends. Germline CDR1 reads GTSNPN; CDR2 reads SVGIG (reference sequence). CDR3 length equals 14 residues. As DNA, the CDR3 is TGTGCCTGGATATCATCGGGGCGCGACACTGAAGCTTTCTTT. Translated, it gives CAWISSGRDTEAFF.

This clonotype was seen at least ten times. V and J are TRBV20-1 and TRBJ2-4; 10 bases map to TRBD1. The CDR3 is 15 residues long. Unmatched junction bases numbered 9, after V lost 2 bases and J lost 8 bases. Germline-derived CDR1 and CDR2 are DFQATT and SNEGSKA (reference sequence). The CDR3 reads CSARRNDRGRDIQYF. The CDR3 nucleotides read TGCAGTGCTAGACGAAACGACAGGGGGCGAGACATTCAGTACTTC.

The sample holds many counts of this clonotype. The rearrangement joins TRBV5-1 to TRBJ1-2; the match to TRBD1 covers 10 bases. This CDR3 contains 13 residues. The trim removed 4 bases at V and 7 bases at J, leaving 4 bases unmatched. Germline CDR1 is SGHRS and CDR2 is YFSETQ. CDR3 loop: CASSLRTGGGYTF. The DNA of the CDR3 is TGCGCCAGCAGCCTACGGACAGGGGGTGGCTACACCTTC.

V and J are TRBV6-1 and TRBJ2-7, with D tentatively TRBD1 (5 bases). V lost 4 bases and J 6 bases, leaving 13 bases between the germline ends. The length of the CDR3 is 13 residues. Germline V lookup: CDR1 MNHNS, CDR2 SASEGT. This chain's CDR3 is CASSVSGFAEQYF. CDR3 DNA sequence: TGTGCCAGCAGTGTTTCAGGGTTCGCCGAGCAGTACTTC.

This clonotype appeared many times. The J gene is TRBJ2-7, the V gene TRBV7-8; D is uncertain. The CDR3 contains 15 residues. Trimming removed 6 bases from V and 0 bases from J, with 15 bases in between. Germline V gene data show CDR1 as SGHVS and CDR2 as FQNEAQ. CDR3 amino acids: CASRRSPGGSYEQYF. As DNA, the CDR3 is TGTGCCAGCAGGAGGTCCCCAGGTGGCTCCTACGAGCAGTACTTC.

The chain has TRBV6-5 and TRBJ1-1; the match to TRBD1 covers 7 bases. The CDR3 is 13 residues long. The germline gives CDR1 MNHEY, CDR2 SVGAGI. The junction had 2 bases not matched to a gene; V was cut back by 3 bases and J by 4 bases. CDR3 sequence: CASSYDRVTEAFF. In nucleotides, the CDR3 is TGTGCCAGCAGTTATGACAGGGTCACTGAAGCTTTCTTT.

This clonotype was recorded many times. V is TRBV11-1 and J is TRBJ2-7; 8 bases are a match to TRBD2. CDR1 is SGHAT, CDR2 FQDESV, per germline (reference sequence). The J segment lost 8 bases and the V segment lost 5 bases, leaving 17 bases of the junction unmatched. The CDR3 consists of 16 residues. CDR3 coding DNA: TGTGCCAGCAGCCCCAGCGGGGGCAGCGGGAGTGCCCAGCAGTACTTC. Translated, it gives CASSPSGGSGSAQQYF.

As for this clonotype: It is unclear where the CDR3 begins or ends on the DNA, so no DNA is shown, and the CDR3 is as TCRdb lists it. The chain links TRBV5-2 to TRBJ2-2; the DNA was not used to check the table's D call, TRBD2. TRBV5-2 is annotated as a pseudogene. Inclusive of both ends, the CDR3 amounts to 22 amino acids. CDR3 protein: CASNAGAQYEQYFGPGTGELFF.

The sample holds one count of this clonotype. The chain joins TRBV28 to TRBJ1-1; 7 positions match TRBD1. Losses at the gene ends were 8 bases for V and 10 bases for J; bases not matched to a gene: 10. CDR1 MDHEN and CDR2 SYDVKM come from the germline V gene. The length of the CDR3 is 12 residues. This CDR3 is CASFGRGFGAFF. The DNA for the CDR3 is TGTGCCAGCTTTGGCAGGGGGTTTGGAGCTTTCTTT.

At least ten counts were recorded for this clonotype. The chain combines TRBV7-2 with TRBJ1-6; 10 bases line up with TRBD1. J was trimmed by 15 bases and V by 7 bases; bases with no gene match: 12. This CDR3 spans 14 amino acids. Germline values: CDR1 SGHTA, CDR2 FQGNSA. The CDR3 region is CASTNRAGTGVLHF. In DNA, the CDR3 is TGTGCCAGCACCAACCGTGCCGGGACAGGGGTCCTCCACTTT. Using reference TRBV7-2 and TRBJ1-6 for the parts outside the CDR3, the full variable domain is GAGVSQSPSNKVTEKGKDVELRCDPISGHTALYWYRQSLGQGLEFLIYFQGNSAPDKSGLPSDRFSAERTGGSVSTLTIQRTQQEDSAVYLCASTNRAGTGVLHFGNGTRLTVT.